The 24 T cell receptor beta chains below come from one sample, sequenced in a study of cytomegalovirus exposure and HLA in healthy donors. The primer mix had 60 Vbeta and 13 Jbeta primers. Clones were read by immunoSEQ multiplex PCR, and TCRdb kept only the in-frame ones, dropping some. The sample's table shows over 70,000 clones. Input material: PBMCs. Receptor source: a woman in her forties in good health and CMV-seropositive.

This sequence joins TRBV28 and TRBJ2-4; possible D gene TRBD1, 6 bases. The V end was cut by 6 bases, the J end by 2 bases, with 11 bases between. Germline V gives CDR1 MDHEN, CDR2 SYDVKM. The CDR3 covers 14 residues. This chain's CDR3 is CASSLDRSKNIQYF. The CDR3 nucleotides read TGTGCCAGCAGCTTGGACAGATCCAAAAACATTCAGTACTTC.

The V call is TRBV15, the J call TRBJ2-7, with 9 bases that match TRBD1. Germline values: CDR1 LNHNV, CDR2 YYDKDF (reference sequence). This CDR3 region has 14 residues. V lost 8 bases and J lost 1; bases outside the gene matches: 6. The CDR3 nucleotides are TGTGCCACCGCAAGGGACAGGGCTTCCTACGAGCAGTACTTC. Its protein product is CATARDRASYEQYF.

The V and J genes are TRBV9 and TRBJ1-2; maybe TRBD1 (6 bases). Germline CDR1 reads SGDLS; CDR2 reads YYNGEE. V gave up 0 bases and J gave up 10 bases, with 16 bases separating them. The CDR3 contains 14 residues. CDR3 region: CASSVEVDRDVYTF. The DNA for the CDR3 is TGTGCCAGCAGCGTAGAAGTGGACAGAGACGTCTACACCTTC.

Here the CDR3 reads CASSQAGIGNTIYF. DNA of the CDR3: TGCGCCAGCAGCCAAGCAGGGATCGGAAACACCATATATTTT. The chain links TRBV4-1 to TRBJ1-3, with TRBD1 as a possible D gene (5 bases). Trimming cost V 1 base and J 4 bases, with 8 bases left between them. Germline CDR1 MGHRA, CDR2 YSYEKL. This CDR3 has 14 residues.

The chain couples TRBV11-3 to TRBJ2-3, with 15 bases that match TRBD2. CDR3 length: 17 residues. Losses at the gene ends were 3 bases for V and 4 bases for J; bases not matched to a gene: 5. Germline V CDR1 and CDR2: SGHNT, YENEEA. CDR3 coding DNA: TGTGCCAGCAGCTTTGGACTAGCGGGAGGGGGTTCAGATACGCAGTATTTT. Translation gives CASSFGLAGGGSDTQYF.

J is TRBJ2-7 and V is TRBV5-1; a weak D match, TRBD1 (5 bases). Germline values: CDR1 SGHRS, CDR2 YFSETQ. This CDR3 is built from 15 residues. The germline V and J ends were trimmed by 3 bases and 2 bases, with 15 bases remaining between them. The CDR3 loop is CASSSSGYGAYEQYF. CDR3 nucleotide sequence: TGCGCCAGCAGCTCGTCAGGGTATGGGGCCTACGAGCAGTACTTC.

As DNA, the CDR3 is TGTGCCAGCAGACTTACTAGCGGGGGCTCCTACGAGCAGTACTTC. Translation: CASRLTSGGSYEQYF. The gene calls are TRBV14 and TRBJ2-7, with 11 bases matching TRBD2. The V gene's germline CDR1 is SGHDN and CDR2 FVKESK. The CDR3 totals 15 residues. Unmatched junction bases numbered 4, after V lost 6 bases and J lost 0 bases.

J is TRBJ2-1 and V is TRBV19; no firm D call. CDR1 LNHDA and CDR2 SQIVND come from the germline V gene (reference sequence). This CDR3 region has 16 residues. The ends were cut back, 0 bases at V and 2 bases at J, with 11 bases in the middle. CDR3 bases: TGTGCCAGTAGTATAGAGTGGGCCGTAGCCTACAATGAGCAGTTCTTC. Encoded protein: CASSIEWAVAYNEQFF.

The chain couples TRBV5-6 to TRBJ2-7; D remains unclear. Germline assignment: CDR1 SGHDT and CDR2 YYEEEE. The CDR3 extends over 13 amino acids. Between the trimmed V and J ends, which lost 3 bases and 1 base, there was a span of 8 bases. DNA of the CDR3: TGTGCCAGCAGCTCTCAGGCTTCCTACGAGCAGTACTTC. Residues: CASSSQASYEQYF.

The chain couples TRBV2 to TRBJ2-7; D perhaps matches TRBD2 (6 bases). Germline V lookup: CDR1 SNHLY, CDR2 FYNNEI. Between the trimmed V and J ends, which lost 7 bases and 0 bases, there was a span of 22 bases. The CDR3 has 17 amino acids. DNA for the CDR3: TGTGCCAGCATGCATGCCCTGGTGGGGAGGAGCTCCTACGAGCAGTACTTC. Protein: CASMHALVGRSSYEQYF. The full variable domain, its missing parts supplied by reference TRBV2 and TRBJ2-7, is EPEVTQTPSHQVTQMGQEVILRCVPISNHLYFYWYRQILGQKVEFLVSFYNNEISEKSEIFDDQFSVERPDGSNFTLKIRSTKLEDSAMYFCASMHALVGRSSYEQYFGPGTRLTVT.

The chain uses TRBV20-1 and TRBJ1-3; D call uncertain. Between the trimmed V and J ends, which lost 8 bases and 0 bases, there was a span of 5 bases. Germline CDR1 and CDR2: DFQATT and SNEGSKA (reference sequence). The CDR3 extends over 11 amino acids. In DNA form, the CDR3 reads TGCAGTCTGTCCTCTGGAAACACCATATATTTT. Protein sequence: CSLSSGNTIYF.

The chain has TRBV7-6 and TRBJ1-1; possible D gene TRBD1, 6 bases. The germline gives CDR1 SGHVS, CDR2 FNYEAQ. CDR3 size: 15 residues. Trimming removed 5 bases at V and 1 base at J, with 14 bases between. CDR3 loop: CASSARQDTNTEAFF. CDR3 DNA sequence: TGTGCCAGCAGCGCCCGACAGGACACGAACACTGAAGCTTTCTTT.

The chain combines TRBV27 with TRBJ2-3; perhaps TRBD2 as D (6 bases). CDR1 and CDR2 (germline): MNHEY, SMNVEV (reference sequence). The CDR3 spans 16 residues. The V end lost 7 bases, the J end lost 0 bases, and 17 bases lay between the germline ends. DNA of the CDR3: TGTGCCAGCACCCCCCGGGGAGGACAAAGCACAGATACGCAGTATTTT. As protein: CASTPRGGQSTDTQYF.

V gene TRBV29-1 combines with J gene TRBJ2-1; the match to TRBD2 covers 10 bases. From germline, CDR1 is SQVTM and CDR2 ANQGSEA. Trimming removed 3 bases from V and 4 bases from J; junction bases left unmatched: 3. CDR3 length: 14 amino acids. CDR3 sequence (DNA): TGCAGCGTTGAGGGAGCGGGAGGGTACAATGAGCAGTTCTTC. Translation: CSVEGAGGYNEQFF.

The chain joins TRBV9 to TRBJ2-3, with D perhaps matching TRBD1 (6 bases). Trimming took 6 bases from V and 0 from J, leaving 14 bases between them. The CDR3 extends over 15 amino acids. The germline gives CDR1 SGDLS, CDR2 YYNGEE. CDR3 in DNA: TGTGCCAGCAACAGGAGAGGACAGAGCACAGATACGCAGTATTTT. As protein: CASNRRGQSTDTQYF.

The genes are TRBV27 and TRBJ2-3; D is perhaps TRBD1 (6 bases). The CDR3 covers 16 residues. Germline V gene data show CDR1 as MNHEY and CDR2 as SMNVEV (reference sequence). The V end lost 3 bases, the J end lost 2 bases, and 15 bases lay between the germline ends. CDR3 amino acids: CASSFLPRQVTDTQYF. CDR3 nucleotide sequence: TGTGCCAGCAGTTTCCTTCCGAGACAGGTCACAGATACGCAGTATTTT.

The chain recombines TRBV10-3 with TRBJ2-1, with TRBD2 matching 8 bases. The CDR3 has 15 residues. The germline gives CDR1 ENHRY, CDR2 SYGVKD. The V and J ends lost 3 bases and 6 bases, in that order; junction bases with no gene match: 7. The chain's CDR3 is CAISELREASNEQFF. CDR3 nucleotide sequence: TGTGCCATCAGTGAATTGCGGGAGGCCTCCAATGAGCAGTTCTTC.

The chain combines TRBV30 with TRBJ2-2; the D gene is possibly TRBD2 (5 bases). Germline values: CDR1 GTSNPN, CDR2 SVGIG (reference sequence). The V end was cut by 3 bases, the J end by 3 bases, with 8 bases between. This CDR3 has 13 amino acids. CDR3 region: CAWRDFYTGELFF. The CDR3 DNA is TGTGCCTGGAGGGACTTCTACACCGGGGAGCTGTTTTTT.

V and J are TRBV5-5 and TRBJ1-5, with a tentative D call TRBD1 (6 bases). The V end was cut by 1 base, the J end by 4 bases, with 12 bases between. This CDR3 region has 15 residues. Germline CDR1 is SGHKS and CDR2 is YYEKEE (reference sequence). The CDR3 DNA follows: TGTGCCAGCAGCTTGTTGGACAGCGATAATCAGCCCCAGCATTTT. It is translated as CASSLLDSDNQPQHF.

The chain is built from TRBV6-1 and TRBJ2-1, with 7 bases that match TRBD2. The CDR3 has 14 amino acids. Trimming removed 8 bases from V and 1 base from J; junction bases left unmatched: 5. Germline V lookup: CDR1 MNHNS, CDR2 SASEGT. The CDR3 DNA reads TGTGCCAGCGGGCGGGAGACATCCTACAATGAGCAGTTCTTC. Its protein product is CASGRETSYNEQFF.

The V call is TRBV11-3, the J call TRBJ1-1; 10 positions agree with TRBD1. The CDR3 covers 16 residues. The trim removed 5 bases at V and 2 bases at J, leaving 8 bases unmatched. From germline, CDR1 is SGHNT and CDR2 YENEEA. CDR3 nucleotide sequence: TGTGCCAGCAGCCCCGGGACAGGGGAATTTAACACTGAAGCTTTCTTT. This codes for CASSPGTGEFNTEAFF.

This chain joins TRBV4-1 and TRBJ2-1; D remains unclear. The germline V gene encodes CDR1 MGHRA and CDR2 YSYEKL. The V and J ends lost 1 base and 9 bases respectively, with 7 bases between them. CDR3 length: 12 amino acids. For the CDR3, the DNA is TGCGCCAGCAGCCAAGCTCCGGGTGAGCAGTTCTTC. The encoded protein is CASSQAPGEQFF.

The chain is built from TRBV6-5 and TRBJ2-3; maybe TRBD2 (7 bases). Looked up from germline, CDR1 is MNHEY and CDR2 is SVGAGI. The CDR3 covers 15 residues. With 6 bases removed from V and 5 bases from J, the gap between germline ends came to 18 bases. The CDR3 loop is CASRGGVRVLDTQYF. The CDR3 DNA reads TGTGCCAGCAGAGGGGGGGTCAGGGTATTAGATACGCAGTATTTT.

The CDR3 loop reads CSVSPQTGNEQFF. DNA for the CDR3: TGCAGCGTCTCTCCACAGACGGGGAATGAGCAGTTCTTC. This chain joins TRBV29-1 and TRBJ2-1; possibly TRBD2 for D (5 bases). The CDR3 has 13 amino acids. V was cut by 6 bases and J by 7 bases, with 16 bases left in between. The germline V gene has CDR1 SQVTM and CDR2 ANQGSEA.